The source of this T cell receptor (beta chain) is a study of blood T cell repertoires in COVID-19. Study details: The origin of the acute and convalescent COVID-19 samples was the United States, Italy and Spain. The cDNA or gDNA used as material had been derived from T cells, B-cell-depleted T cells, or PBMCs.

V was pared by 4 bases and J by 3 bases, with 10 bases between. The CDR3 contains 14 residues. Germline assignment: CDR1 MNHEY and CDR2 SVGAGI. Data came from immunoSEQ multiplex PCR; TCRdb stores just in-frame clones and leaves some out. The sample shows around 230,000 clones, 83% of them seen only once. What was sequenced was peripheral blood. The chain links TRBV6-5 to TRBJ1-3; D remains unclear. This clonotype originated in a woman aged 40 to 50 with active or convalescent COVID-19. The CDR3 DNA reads TGTGCCAGCAGTTTGGCAGGTATTGGAAACACCATATATTTT. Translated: CASSLAGIGNTIYF.